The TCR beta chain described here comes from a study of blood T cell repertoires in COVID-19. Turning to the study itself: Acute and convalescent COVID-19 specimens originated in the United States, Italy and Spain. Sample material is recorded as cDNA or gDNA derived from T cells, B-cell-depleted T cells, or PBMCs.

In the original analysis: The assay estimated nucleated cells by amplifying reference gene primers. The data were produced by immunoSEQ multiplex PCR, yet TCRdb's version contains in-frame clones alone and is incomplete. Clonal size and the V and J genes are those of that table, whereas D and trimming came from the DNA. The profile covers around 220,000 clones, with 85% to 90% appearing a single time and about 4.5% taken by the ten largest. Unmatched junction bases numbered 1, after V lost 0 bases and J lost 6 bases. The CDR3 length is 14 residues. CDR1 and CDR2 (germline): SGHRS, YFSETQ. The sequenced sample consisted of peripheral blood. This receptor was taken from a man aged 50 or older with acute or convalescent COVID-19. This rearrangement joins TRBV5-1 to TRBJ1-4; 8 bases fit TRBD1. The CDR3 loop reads CASSLGTGHEKLFF. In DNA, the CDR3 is TGCGCCAGCAGCTTGGGGACAGGGCATGAAAAACTGTTTTTT.